The rows below give T cell receptor beta chains drawn from one sample of a study of cytomegalovirus exposure and HLA in healthy donors. This table comes from immunoSEQ multiplex PCR, and its TCRdb copy is limited to in-frame clones, with some not included. The sample shows 120,000 to 150,000 clones, roughly 80% of them seen only once. The material sequenced was PBMCs. The source is a female donor in good health and CMV-seronegative. CDR3s include the opening cysteine and the closing phenylalanine or tryptophan. Fields, in order: V gene, D gene, clone size, J gene, CDR3 protein, CDR3 DNA. The D gene is left open where the match is weak. Size is omitted from some rows. Given values are once, few, many or a class for expanded clones.

V: TRBV6-1
D: NA
size: NA
J: TRBJ2-5
CDR3: CASSEVAASVLGETQYF
DNA: TGTGCCAGCAGTGAAGTCGCGGCGTCGGTATTGGGAGAGACCCAGTACTTC

V: TRBV2
D: NA
size: NA
J: TRBJ2-5
CDR3: CASSLGAGQETQYF
DNA: TGTGCCAGCAGCCTAGGGGCGGGACAAGAGACCCAGTACTTC

V: TRBV27
D: NA
size: NA
J: TRBJ2-1
CDR3: CASSLRYNEQFF
DNA: TGTGCCAGCAGTTTACGCTACAATGAGCAGTTCTTC

V: TRBV6-6
D: NA
size: NA
J: TRBJ2-3
CDR3: CASRSAGSGTDTQYF
DNA: TGTGCCAGCAGATCGGCAGGGTCTGGCACAGATACGCAGTATTTT

V: TRBV18
D: NA
size: NA
J: TRBJ2-1
CDR3: CASSPGLNEQFF
DNA: TGTGCCAGCTCACCTGGACTGAATGAGCAGTTCTTC

V: TRBV27
D: TRBD2
size: NA
J: TRBJ2-3
CDR3: CASSLRAGGPKDTQYF
DNA: TGTGCCAGCAGTTTAAGGGCGGGAGGGCCAAAAGATACGCAGTATTTT

V: TRBV27
D: TRBD1
size: NA
J: TRBJ1-1
CDR3: CASSPWTGMNTEAFF
DNA: TGTGCCAGCAGTCCTTGGACAGGTATGAACACTGAAGCTTTCTTT

V: TRBV7-9
D: NA
size: NA
J: TRBJ2-7
CDR3: CASSLRRGPNTYEQYF
DNA: TGTGCCAGCAGCTTAAGGCGTGGGCCGAATACCTACGAGCAGTACTTC

V: TRBV7-9
D: TRBD2
size: NA
J: TRBJ2-3
CDR3: CASSLVEREYQISTDTQYF
DNA: TGTGCCAGCAGCTTAGTAGAGCGGGAGTACCAAATTAGCACAGATACGCAGTATTTT

V: TRBV5-1
D: TRBD2
size: NA
J: TRBJ2-3
CDR3: CASGLRGEFGTDTQYF
DNA: TGCGCCAGCGGACTACGGGGGGAGTTCGGGACAGATACGCAGTATTTT

V: TRBV28
D: NA
size: NA
J: TRBJ1-5
CDR3: CASKGSPSNQPQHF
DNA: TGTGCCAGCAAGGGGTCTCCAAGCAATCAGCCCCAGCATTTT

V: TRBV6-6
D: NA
size: once
J: TRBJ2-7
CDR3: CASSTQGIGYEQYF
DNA: TGTGCCAGCAGTACCCAGGGTATTGGCTACGAGCAGTACTTC

V: TRBV13
D: NA
size: NA
J: TRBJ2-7
CDR3: CASSFREYEQYF
DNA: TGTGCCAGCAGCTTTAGGGAGTACGAGCAGTACTTC

V: TRBV30
D: NA
size: few
J: TRBJ2-7
CDR3: CAWSPGSYEQYF
DNA: TGTGCCTGGAGTCCAGGCTCCTACGAGCAGTACTTC

V: TRBV9
D: TRBD2
size: NA
J: TRBJ2-7
CDR3: CASSVGISGRSGYEQYF
DNA: TGTGCCAGCAGCGTAGGTATTAGCGGGAGATCGGGATACGAGCAGTACTTC

V: TRBV6-5
D: TRBD2
size: NA
J: TRBJ2-1
CDR3: CASSYSGGSSYNEQFF
DNA: TGTGCCAGCAGTTACTCGGGCGGGAGCTCCTACAATGAGCAGTTCTTC

V: TRBV7-9
D: NA
size: NA
J: TRBJ2-7
CDR3: CASSREGYEQYF
DNA: TGTGCCAGCAGTCGAGAGGGCTACGAGCAGTACTTC

V: TRBV4-2
D: TRBD2
size: NA
J: TRBJ2-1
CDR3: CASSLNSGTYNEQFF
DNA: TGTGCCAGCAGCCTTAATAGCGGGACCTACAATGAGCAGTTCTTC

V: TRBV7-9
D: TRBD1
size: few
J: TRBJ2-7
CDR3: CASSPGTDDEQYF
DNA: TGTGCCAGCAGCCCCGGGACAGACGACGAGCAGTACTTC

V: TRBV6-5
D: NA
size: once
J: TRBJ1-4
CDR3: CASSYSPGENEKLFF
DNA: TGTGCCAGCAGTTACTCACCGGGGGAAAATGAAAAACTGTTTTTT

V: TRBV6-5
D: TRBD1
size: NA
J: TRBJ2-7
CDR3: CASSVQQGIYEQYF
DNA: TGTGCCAGCAGTGTACAACAGGGGATCTACGAGCAGTACTTC

V: TRBV7-9
D: TRBD2
size: NA
J: TRBJ2-6
CDR3: CASTLPISGKQSGANVLTF
DNA: TGTGCCAGCACCTTACCCATTAGCGGGAAACAGAGTGGGGCCAACGTCCTGACTTTC

V: TRBV4-2
D: TRBD2
size: NA
J: TRBJ2-5
CDR3: CASSQDREGHETQYF
DNA: TGTGCCAGCAGCCAAGATCGGGAGGGCCACGAGACCCAGTACTTC

V: TRBV2
D: NA
size: NA
J: TRBJ2-7
CDR3: CASSEKDTTYEQYF
DNA: TGTGCCAGCAGTGAAAAAGACACCACCTACGAGCAGTACTTC

V: TRBV6-5
D: NA
size: NA
J: TRBJ1-1
CDR3: CASSQQDTGSTEAFF
DNA: TGTGCCAGCAGTCAACAGGACACCGGGAGCACTGAAGCTTTCTTT

V: TRBV13
D: TRBD2
size: NA
J: TRBJ2-3
CDR3: CASSFQLAGGDTQYF
DNA: TGTGCCAGCAGCTTTCAACTAGCGGGAGGGGATACGCAGTATTTT

V: TRBV10-2
D: TRBD1
size: NA
J: TRBJ2-5
CDR3: CASSTGALETQYF
DNA: TGCGCCAGCAGCACAGGGGCTCTAGAGACCCAGTACTTC

V: TRBV7-9
D: TRBD1
size: once
J: TRBJ2-5
CDR3: CASSFVNRGRETQYF
DNA: TGTGCCAGCAGCTTTGTGAACAGGGGGAGAGAGACCCAGTACTTC

V: TRBV6-5
D: NA
size: NA
J: TRBJ1-1
CDR3: CASTPLARSPLEAFF
DNA: TGTGCCAGCACCCCTCTCGCGCGGTCACCCCTTGAAGCTTTCTTT

V: TRBV27
D: TRBD1
size: few
J: TRBJ2-1
CDR3: CASRDGTAINEQFF
DNA: TGTGCCAGCAGGGACGGGACAGCGATCAATGAGCAGTTCTTC

V: TRBV6-1
D: NA
size: NA
J: TRBJ1-5
CDR3: CASRPQAPGPQHF
DNA: TGTGCCAGCAGACCACAGGCTCCCGGGCCCCAGCATTTT

V: TRBV27
D: NA
size: NA
J: TRBJ2-7
CDR3: CASSLTGHFYEQYF
DNA: TGTGCCAGCAGTTTAACCGGACACTTCTACGAGCAGTACTTC

V: TRBV5-1
D: NA
size: NA
J: TRBJ2-5
CDR3: CASSSQETQYF
DNA: TGCGCCAGCAGCTCACAAGAGACCCAGTACTTC

V: TRBV28
D: NA
size: NA
J: TRBJ1-1
CDR3: CASSLGRGDTEAFF
DNA: TGTGCCAGCAGTTTAGGGAGGGGGGACACTGAAGCTTTCTTT

V: TRBV19
D: NA
size: NA
J: TRBJ2-5
CDR3: CASSAQGQETQYF
DNA: TGTGCCAGTAGTGCGCAGGGGCAAGAGACCCAGTACTTC

V: TRBV29-1
D: TRBD2
size: NA
J: TRBJ2-2
CDR3: CSVANRPASGRAGFIGELFF
DNA: TGCAGCGTGGCGAACCGTCCGGCTAGCGGGAGGGCCGGGTTTATCGGGGAGCTGTTTTTT

V: TRBV6-5
D: TRBD2
size: NA
J: TRBJ2-3
CDR3: CATGGPSGMTQYF
DNA: TGTGCCACCGGGGGGCCTAGCGGGATGACGCAGTATTTT

V: TRBV9
D: NA
size: NA
J: TRBJ2-7
CDR3: CASSVGQGYSYEQYF
DNA: TGTGCCAGCAGCGTCGGCCAGGGGTATAGCTACGAGCAGTACTTC

V: TRBV28
D: TRBD2
size: NA
J: TRBJ2-1
CDR3: CASSSNPHLSGSLNEQFF
DNA: TGTGCCAGCAGTTCAAACCCTCACCTCAGCGGGAGTCTTAATGAGCAGTTCTTC

V: TRBV10-3
D: TRBD1
size: NA
J: TRBJ2-7
CDR3: CAISFTGTGVDEQYF
DNA: TGTGCCATCAGTTTTACCGGGACAGGGGTCGACGAGCAGTACTTC

V: TRBV6-5
D: NA
size: NA
J: TRBJ2-2
CDR3: CASSLRGPHTGELFF
DNA: TGTGCCAGCAGTCTGCGGGGCCCCCACACCGGGGAGCTGTTTTTT

V: TRBV5-1
D: NA
size: NA
J: TRBJ1-2
CDR3: CASSPGGRNYGYTF
DNA: TGCGCCAGCAGCCCGGGGGGCAGGAACTATGGCTACACCTTC

V: TRBV5-6
D: TRBD1
size: NA
J: TRBJ2-5
CDR3: CASRIAGTGGTQYF
DNA: TGTGCCAGCAGAATAGCGGGGACAGGGGGGACCCAGTACTTC

V: TRBV7-9
D: TRBD1
size: few
J: TRBJ2-1
CDR3: CASSQRDRGVYLQVF
DNA: TGTGCCAGCAGCCAAAGGGACAGGGGAGTTTACCTACAGGTCTTC

V: TRBV4-2
D: TRBD1
size: NA
J: TRBJ2-3
CDR3: CASSQAGQGKTDTQYF
DNA: TGTGCCAGCAGCCAAGCCGGACAGGGGAAAACAGATACGCAGTATTTT

V: TRBV19
D: TRBD1
size: NA
J: TRBJ2-5
CDR3: CASSRTGAPQETQYF
DNA: TGTGCCAGTAGCCGGACAGGGGCGCCCCAAGAGACCCAGTACTTC

V: TRBV27
D: TRBD2
size: NA
J: TRBJ2-2
CDR3: CASSPTPLAGASGELFF
DNA: TGTGCCAGCAGCCCCACCCCACTAGCGGGAGCCTCCGGGGAGCTGTTTTTT

V: TRBV6-5
D: NA
size: NA
J: TRBJ2-5
CDR3: CASSYWQGGETQYF
DNA: TGTGCCAGCAGTTACTGGCAGGGTGGAGAGACCCAGTACTTC

V: TRBV28
D: NA
size: NA
J: TRBJ1-2
CDR3: CASTAGNYGYTF
DNA: TGTGCCAGCACCGCAGGGAACTATGGCTACACCTTC

V: TRBV25-1
D: TRBD1
size: few
J: TRBJ1-5
CDR3: CASSEPGGHQPQHF
DNA: TGTGCCAGCAGTGAGCCAGGGGGCCATCAGCCCCAGCATTTT

V: TRBV6-5
D: NA
size: NA
J: TRBJ1-2
CDR3: CASSLGGVYGYTF
DNA: TGTGCCAGCAGCCTCGGGGGGGTCTATGGCTACACCTTC

V: TRBV19
D: NA
size: NA
J: TRBJ2-1
CDR3: CASTGGEVYNEQFF
DNA: TGTGCCAGTACGGGCGGGGAGGTGTACAATGAGCAGTTCTTC

V: TRBV29-1
D: TRBD1
size: NA
J: TRBJ2-7
CDR3: CSVPGQGSYEQYF
DNA: TGCAGCGTACCGGGACAGGGGTCCTACGAGCAGTACTTC

V: TRBV28
D: NA
size: NA
J: TRBJ2-5
CDR3: CASSGGLAQYF
DNA: TGTGCCAGCAGTGGGGGGTTGGCCCAGTACTTC

V: TRBV6-1
D: NA
size: NA
J: TRBJ2-7
CDR3: CASIGGQSSYEQYF
DNA: TGTGCCAGCATCGGGGGACAGAGCTCCTACGAGCAGTACTTC

V: TRBV4-1
D: NA
size: NA
J: TRBJ2-7
CDR3: CASSQQGSSYEQYF
DNA: TGCGCCAGCAGCCAACAGGGATCCTCCTACGAGCAGTACTTC

V: TRBV5-4
D: TRBD2
size: NA
J: TRBJ2-3
CDR3: CASSPRTSGATDTQYF
DNA: TGTGCCAGCAGCCCCCGGACTAGCGGGGCCACAGATACGCAGTATTTT

V: TRBV5-4
D: NA
size: NA
J: TRBJ1-1
CDR3: CASSSRLQGEAFF
DNA: TGTGCCAGCAGCTCTCGTTTACAGGGAGAAGCTTTCTTT

V: TRBV30
D: NA
size: NA
J: TRBJ2-6
CDR3: CAWSELSGANVLTF
DNA: TGTGCCTGGAGTGAGCTCTCTGGGGCCAACGTCCTGACTTTC